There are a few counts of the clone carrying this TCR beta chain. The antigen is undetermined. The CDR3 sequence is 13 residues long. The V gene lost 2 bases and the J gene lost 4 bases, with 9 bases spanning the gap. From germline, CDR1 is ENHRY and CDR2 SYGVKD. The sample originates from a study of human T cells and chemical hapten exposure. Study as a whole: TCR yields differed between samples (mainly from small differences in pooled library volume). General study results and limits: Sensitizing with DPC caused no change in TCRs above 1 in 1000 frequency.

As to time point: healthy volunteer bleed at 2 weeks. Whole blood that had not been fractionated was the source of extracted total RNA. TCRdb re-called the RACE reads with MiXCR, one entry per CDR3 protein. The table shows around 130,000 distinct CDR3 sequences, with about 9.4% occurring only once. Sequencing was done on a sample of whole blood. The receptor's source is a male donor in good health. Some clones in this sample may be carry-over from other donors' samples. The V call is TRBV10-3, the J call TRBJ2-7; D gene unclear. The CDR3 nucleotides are TGTGCCATCAGTGAGCAAGGGCGATACGAGCAGTACTTC. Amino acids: CAISEQGRYEQYF.